The T cell receptor beta chain described here comes from a study of blood T cell repertoires in COVID-19. Study-level background: PBMCs, B-cell-depleted T cells, or T cells were the source of the cDNA or gDNA that made up the material.

Measured with immunoSEQ multiplex PCR; TCRdb has only the in-frame clones, and not every one. The table records 140,000 to 150,000 clones, 88% of them present only once. This clone occurred a few times. Looked up from germline, CDR1 is MNHNS and CDR2 is SASEGT. J gave up 5 bases and V 2 bases, and 3 bases lay outside the gene matches. The CDR3 has 14 residues. This chain joins TRBV6-1 and TRBJ1-2; 9 bases agree with TRBD1. This TCR was recovered from a human donor in a cohort sampled during active COVID-19. The sample comprised peripheral blood. The DNA for the CDR3 is TGTGCCAGCAGTGAAATGGGGACAGGGTATGGCTACACCTTC. Translation gives CASSEMGTGYGYTF.